The 14 T cell receptor beta chains below come from one sample, sequenced in a study of graft-versus-host responses after intestinal transplantation. Produced via immunoSEQ multiplex PCR; TCRdb's table is partial and in-frame only. The table lists more than 15,000 clones, about 89% of them singletons, with 50% to 65% in the top ten. The starting material was bone marrow, obtained approximately 130 days after transplant. The receptors shown here come from a human patient who received an intestinal transplant, so some T cells may come from the graft donor.

The chain combines TRBV27 with TRBJ1-5; 9 bases fit TRBD1. This CDR3 spans 16 amino acids. V lost 6 bases and J lost 6; bases outside the gene matches: 12. The germline V gene encodes CDR1 MNHEY and CDR2 SMNVEV (reference sequence). The chain's CDR3 is CASSLQGTGRFQPQHF. DNA of the CDR3: TGTGCCAGCAGCTTACAAGGGACAGGGAGATTTCAGCCCCAGCATTTT.

The chain combines TRBV5-1 with TRBJ2-1; the match to TRBD1 covers 7 bases. Trimming cost V 4 bases and J 1 base; bases outside gene matches: 8. The CDR3 length is 16 residues. Germline values: CDR1 SGHRS, CDR2 YFSETQ. The CDR3 sequence: CASSTKTGKSYNEQFF. As DNA, the CDR3 is TGCGCCAGCAGCACGAAGACAGGGAAATCCTACAATGAGCAGTTCTTC. Based on the CDR3 plus reference TRBV5-1 and TRBJ2-1, the full variable domain is KAGVTQTPRYLIKTRGQQVTLSCSPISGHRSVSWYQQTPGQGLQFLFEYFSETQRNKGNFPGRFSGRQFSNSRSEMNVSTLELGDSALYLCASSTKTGKSYNEQFFGPGTRLTVL.

Only a few counts were recorded for this clone. This chain links TRBV29-1 with TRBJ2-1; TRBD2 matches 8 bases. The CDR3 totals 13 residues. CDR1 and CDR2 (germline): SQVTM, ANQGSEA. V was clipped by 6 bases and J by 8 bases; unmatched bases: 9. The CDR3 region has the DNA TGCAGCGTAAGAGCGGGAGAAGCGGATGAGCAGTTCTTC. Translating gives CSVRAGEADEQFF.

The rearrangement links TRBV4-3 to TRBJ2-5, with 9 positions matching TRBD2. CDR1 is LGHNA and CDR2 is YSLEER in the germline V gene. The CDR3 contains 15 residues. Losses at the gene ends were 0 bases for V and 1 base for J; bases not matched to a gene: 0. CDR3 region: CASSQERGGQETQYF. Written as DNA, the CDR3 is TGCGCCAGCAGCCAAGAGCGGGGGGGCCAAGAGACCCAGTACTTC.

This chain joins TRBV6-6 and TRBJ1-5; D perhaps matches TRBD1 (5 bases). There are 16 residues in the CDR3. CDR1 is MNHNY and CDR2 is SVGAGI in the germline V gene (reference sequence). Trimming shortened V by 0 bases and J by 1 base, and 10 bases separated the two germline ends. In nucleotides, the CDR3 is TGTGCCAGCAGTTACTCTCCGGGGCCCAGCAATCAGCCCCAGCATTTT. Its translation: CASSYSPGPSNQPQHF.

The chain carries TRBV4-1 and TRBJ2-7; the match to TRBD2 covers 8 bases. V was pared by 0 bases and J by 5 bases, with 15 bases of the junction left unmatched. CDR1 and CDR2 (germline): MGHRA, YSYEKL. This CDR3 is built from 18 residues. For the CDR3, the DNA is TGCGCCAGCAGCCAAGATTGGGGGTCGGCGGGAGGCTTGAACGAGCAGTACTTC. This codes for CASSQDWGSAGGLNEQYF.

This clone was counted a few times. The J gene is TRBJ2-7, the V gene TRBV28, with TRBD2 as a possible D gene (5 bases). The CDR3 is 14 amino acids. With 5 bases removed from V and 3 bases from J, the gap between germline ends came to 14 bases. CDR1 and CDR2 (germline): MDHEN, SYDVKM. The CDR3 reads CASSNEGFYYEQYF. CDR3 sequence (DNA): TGTGCCAGCAGTAACGAGGGCTTTTACTACGAGCAGTACTTC.

This clone was seen once. This chain connects TRBV19 to TRBJ1-1; perhaps TRBD1 as D (5 bases). The germline V and J ends were trimmed by 10 bases and 0 bases, with 15 bases remaining between them. Per the germline V gene, CDR1 is LNHDA and CDR2 is SQIVND (reference sequence). The CDR3 is 14 amino acids. The CDR3 loop reads CATTWGGMNTEAFF. CDR3 DNA: TGTGCCACCACCTGGGGGGGGATGAACACTGAAGCTTTCTTT.

This clone was picked up one time. This chain connects TRBV4-2 to TRBJ2-3; D ambiguous. Per the germline V gene, CDR1 is LGHNA and CDR2 is YNFKEQ. CDR3 length: 15 residues. V dropped 0 bases and J dropped 0 bases, with 7 bases sitting between them. CDR3 residues: CASSQDRVSTDTQYF. DNA of the CDR3: TGTGCCAGCAGCCAAGATCGGGTTAGCACAGATACGCAGTATTTT.

The V call is TRBV4-1, the J call TRBJ2-7, with 9 nucleotides matching TRBD2. This CDR3 is built from 15 residues. Germline-derived CDR1 and CDR2 are MGHRA and YSYEKL. Trimming took 5 bases from V and 0 from J; bases not matched to a gene: 5. CDR3 nucleotides: TGCGCCAGCAGCTGGCGACTAGCGGCCTCCTACGAGCAGTACTTC. Translated, it gives CASSWRLAASYEQYF.

The chain is built from TRBV14 and TRBJ2-7, with TRBD2 as a possible D gene (6 bases). Deletions cut 8 bases from V and 0 bases from J, with 11 bases between. The germline gives CDR1 SGHDN, CDR2 FVKESK. The CDR3 sequence is 13 residues long. The CDR3 reads CASRGFSSYEQYF. The CDR3 DNA follows: TGTGCCAGCCGGGGGTTCAGCTCCTACGAGCAGTACTTC.

In the case of this clone: The germline gene is not matched at one end of the junction; a read error may be the cause. The V call is TRBV5-4, the J call TRBJ2-6; perhaps TRBD1 as D (6 bases). The CDR3 covers 16 residues. The germline V gene has CDR1 SGHNT and CDR2 YYREEE (reference sequence). The CDR3 region has the DNA TGTGCCGGCAGCCCGACAGGTTTCTCTGGGGCCAACGTCCTGACTTTC. It translates to CAGSPTGFSGANVLTF.

This chain connects TRBV5-1 to TRBJ2-2, with TRBD2 matching 11 bases. Germline V lookup: CDR1 SGHRS, CDR2 YFSETQ. The CDR3 runs 17 residues. Losses at the gene ends were 5 bases for V and 7 bases for J; bases not matched to a gene: 13. For the CDR3, the DNA is TGCGCCAGCAGGACTAACATAGCGGGAGGGCCAAACGGGGAGCTGTTTTTT. This gives the protein CASRTNIAGGPNGELFF.

This sequence joins TRBV7-8 and TRBJ2-1, with unresolved D. This CDR3 spans 14 amino acids. Germline V gene data show CDR1 as SGHVS and CDR2 as FQNEAQ. V was clipped by 3 bases and J by 0 bases, with 6 bases between them. The CDR3 spells CASSLLSSYNEQFF. The CDR3 DNA follows: TGTGCCAGCAGCTTGTTAAGCTCCTACAATGAGCAGTTCTTC. The variable domain in full, with the rest retrieved from reference TRBV7-8 and TRBJ2-1, is GAGVSQSPRYKVAKRGQDVALRCDPISGHVSLFWYQQALGQGPEFLTYFQNEAQLDKSGLPSDRFFAERPEGSVSTLKIQRTQQEDSAVYLCASSLLSSYNEQFFGPGTRLTVL.